This entry describes one TCR beta chain. In Seattle, patients joined the study during active infection and were tracked longitudinally. The CDR3 totals 14 residues. J lost 7 bases, V lost 2 bases, and 6 bases had no gene match. Germline loops: CDR1 KGHSH, CDR2 LQKENI. This record comes from a study of blood T cell repertoires in COVID-19. About the study: Both acute and convalescent COVID-19 samples were obtained from the United States, Italy and Spain.

TCRdb's copy holds only in-frame clones and misses some; the assay was immunoSEQ multiplex PCR. In the table there are under 450,000 clones, more than 70% of which are singletons. The specimen sequenced was peripheral blood. The sequence was obtained from a woman in her forties or fifties with COVID-19, enrolled during active disease. This chain joins TRBV18 and TRBJ1-2; 8 nucleotides align to TRBD1. The CDR3 region is CASSPGQGGGGYTF. CDR3 nucleotide sequence: TGTGCCAGCTCACCAGGACAGGGCGGAGGTGGCTACACCTTC.